A selection of T cell receptor beta chains follows, all from one sample in a study of blood T cell repertoires in COVID-19. The protocol was immunoSEQ multiplex PCR, while the TCRdb copy is restricted to in-frame clones and leaves out a portion. The sample has 250,000 to 350,000 clones, approximately 80% seen once. Sequencing used peripheral blood. These receptors all come from a woman aged 50 to 60 with active or convalescent COVID-19. Each CDR3 is given with its conserved first and last residue. Fields, in order: D gene, J gene, clone size, V gene, CDR3 DNA, CDR3 protein. A D gene is named only where the DNA matches it firmly. Clone size is shown for a subset of rows, as once, few, many or a class of expanded clone.

d_call: -; j_call: TRBJ1-1; clone_size: once; v_call: TRBV7-2; cdr3_nt: TGTGCCAGCAGCCCGCAGGGTTACCCTGAAGCTTTCTTT; cdr3_aa: CASSPQGYPEAFF
d_call: TRBD1; j_call: TRBJ2-3; clone_size: -; v_call: TRBV11-3; cdr3_nt: TGTGCCAGCAGCTTAGACCGTGGCAGGGGGCGCGTGGGACCCTACTCTACCTCCCCAGATACGCAGTATTTT; cdr3_aa: CASSLDRGRGRVGPYSTSPDTQYF
d_call: -; j_call: TRBJ1-1; clone_size: -; v_call: TRBV29-1; cdr3_nt: TGCAGCGTAAGACACTTGAACACTGAAGCTTTCTTT; cdr3_aa: CSVRHLNTEAFF
d_call: TRBD1; j_call: TRBJ1-6; clone_size: -; v_call: TRBV5-1; cdr3_nt: TGCGCCAGCAGCTTGGGGGACAGCGGTTATAATTCACCCCTCCACTTT; cdr3_aa: CASSLGDSGYNSPLHF
d_call: TRBD2; j_call: TRBJ2-3; clone_size: -; v_call: TRBV28; cdr3_nt: TGTGCCAGCAGTTTTGGGACTAGCACCTCAGATACGCAGTATTTT; cdr3_aa: CASSFGTSTSDTQYF
d_call: TRBD2; j_call: TRBJ2-1; clone_size: few; v_call: TRBV7-9; cdr3_nt: TGTGCCAGCAGCCTCTCAAACGGGGAGCGCGGGAGGGCCCTCAGTGAGCAGTTCTTC; cdr3_aa: CASSLSNGERGRALSEQFF
d_call: TRBD1; j_call: TRBJ1-2; clone_size: -; v_call: TRBV6-5; cdr3_nt: TGTGCCAGCAGTAACGACAGGGTGGGCTACACCTTC; cdr3_aa: CASSNDRVGYTF
d_call: TRBD1; j_call: TRBJ2-7; clone_size: -; v_call: TRBV3-1/TRBV3-2; cdr3_nt: TGTGCCAGCAGCCAAGAGGGACAGGGTAACGAGCAGTACTTC; cdr3_aa: CASSQEGQGNEQYF
d_call: -; j_call: TRBJ2-6; clone_size: -; v_call: TRBV27; cdr3_nt: TGTGCCAGCAGTCAACACTCTGGGGCCAACGTCCTGACTTTC; cdr3_aa: CASSQHSGANVLTF
d_call: -; j_call: TRBJ1-5; clone_size: -; v_call: TRBV2; cdr3_nt: TGTGCCAGCGCCCCCCAGGGCGGCAATCAGCCCCAGCATTTT; cdr3_aa: CASAPQGGNQPQHF
d_call: -; j_call: TRBJ2-5; clone_size: once; v_call: TRBV9; cdr3_nt: TGTGCCAGCAGCGTCGGGACTCAAGAGACCCAGTACTTC; cdr3_aa: CASSVGTQETQYF
d_call: TRBD2; j_call: TRBJ2-3; clone_size: -; v_call: TRBV28; cdr3_nt: TGTGCCAGCCTAGGTCTAGCGGGAGGGGGAGGTACGCAGTATTTT; cdr3_aa: CASLGLAGGGGTQYF
d_call: -; j_call: TRBJ2-5; clone_size: -; v_call: TRBV11-2; cdr3_nt: TGTGCCAGCACCTATAAAGAGACCCAGTACTTC; cdr3_aa: CASTYKETQYF
d_call: TRBD2; j_call: TRBJ2-1; clone_size: -; v_call: TRBV5-5; cdr3_nt: TGTGCCAGCAGCGCTAGACTAGCGGGAGGGAGGCCCTCCTACAATGAGCAGTTCTTC; cdr3_aa: CASSARLAGGRPSYNEQFF
d_call: -; j_call: TRBJ1-6; clone_size: -; v_call: TRBV7-2; cdr3_nt: TGTGCCAGCAGCTTTGGGTTAGCGGGACGGGGGAATTCACCCCTCCACTTT; cdr3_aa: CASSFGLAGRGNSPLHF
d_call: -; j_call: TRBJ2-1; clone_size: -; v_call: TRBV21-1; cdr3_nt: TGTGCCAGCGTCGGGAGGAGGTACAATGAGCAGTTCTTC; cdr3_aa: CASVGRRYNEQFF
d_call: TRBD1; j_call: TRBJ2-7; clone_size: -; v_call: TRBV18; cdr3_nt: TGTGCCAGCTCACCGCCTAGGACAGGGAAAGGCTACGAGCAGTACTTC; cdr3_aa: CASSPPRTGKGYEQYF
d_call: TRBD2; j_call: TRBJ2-4; clone_size: -; v_call: TRBV9; cdr3_nt: TGTGCCAGCAGCGTAGGACTAGCGGGAACCATTCAGTACTTC; cdr3_aa: CASSVGLAGTIQYF
d_call: TRBD1; j_call: TRBJ1-3; clone_size: -; v_call: TRBV28; cdr3_nt: TGTGCCAGCAGCTCGCTCGGACAGGGGGCAGTAAGAAACACCATATATTTT; cdr3_aa: CASSSLGQGAVRNTIYF
d_call: TRBD1; j_call: TRBJ1-2; clone_size: -; v_call: TRBV27; cdr3_nt: TGTGCCAGCAGTCGTGGGATTACGACAGGGTCGGAGGGTTGGGGCTACACCTTC; cdr3_aa: CASSRGITTGSEGWGYTF
d_call: -; j_call: TRBJ2-3; clone_size: -; v_call: TRBV3-1/TRBV3-2; cdr3_nt: TGTGCCAGCAGCCAAGGAGGACTAAACCCCACAGATACGCAGTATTTT; cdr3_aa: CASSQGGLNPTDTQYF
d_call: -; j_call: TRBJ2-1; clone_size: few; v_call: TRBV5-1; cdr3_nt: TGCGCCAGCAGCTGGAACGGGAGAGGAAGTGAGCAGTTCTTC; cdr3_aa: CASSWNGRGSEQFF
d_call: -; j_call: TRBJ2-5; clone_size: once; v_call: TRBV28; cdr3_nt: TGTGCCAGCAGTTTTTTGGACACGGACATTGGGACCCAGTACTTC; cdr3_aa: CASSFLDTDIGTQYF
d_call: -; j_call: TRBJ1-1; clone_size: -; v_call: TRBV6-6; cdr3_nt: TGTGCCAGCAGTTACGTCAGGGGACCCGGGGGGGCCTTT; cdr3_aa: CASSYVRGPGGAF
d_call: -; j_call: TRBJ1-6; clone_size: -; v_call: TRBV5-1; cdr3_nt: TGCGCCAGCAGCTTGGGGCTGGACAGCTCCTATAATTCACCCCTCCACTTT; cdr3_aa: CASSLGLDSSYNSPLHF
d_call: TRBD2; j_call: TRBJ2-1; clone_size: -; v_call: TRBV3-1/TRBV3-2; cdr3_nt: TGTGCCAGCAGCCGGGGACTAGCGGGAGGTTATTACAATGAGCAGTTCTTC; cdr3_aa: CASSRGLAGGYYNEQFF
d_call: -; j_call: TRBJ1-2; clone_size: -; v_call: TRBV3-1/TRBV3-2; cdr3_nt: TGTGCCAGCAGCCAAGGAATCGGGAGGGCCAACTATGGCTACACCTTC; cdr3_aa: CASSQGIGRANYGYTF
d_call: TRBD2; j_call: TRBJ2-3; clone_size: -; v_call: TRBV11-1; cdr3_nt: TGTGCCAGCAGCGGACTAGCGGGAGGGACAGATACGCAGTATTTT; cdr3_aa: CASSGLAGGTDTQYF
d_call: TRBD1; j_call: TRBJ1-2; clone_size: -; v_call: TRBV25-1; cdr3_nt: TGTGCCAGCAGTGATCTCGACAGGGATGGTCATGGCTACACCTTC; cdr3_aa: CASSDLDRDGHGYTF
d_call: -; j_call: TRBJ2-7; clone_size: -; v_call: TRBV2; cdr3_nt: TGTGCCAGCAGTGGGCGTGGGCTCAAGCAGTACTTC; cdr3_aa: CASSGRGLKQYF
d_call: -; j_call: TRBJ1-2; clone_size: -; v_call: TRBV19; cdr3_nt: TGTGCCAGTAGTATCCCGGGCACGGGGAAGGATGGCTACACCTTC; cdr3_aa: CASSIPGTGKDGYTF
d_call: TRBD1; j_call: TRBJ2-1; clone_size: -; v_call: TRBV9; cdr3_nt: TGTGCCAGCAGCTTTGAAGGGGGCAGGTACAATGAGCAGTTCTTC; cdr3_aa: CASSFEGGRYNEQFF
d_call: -; j_call: TRBJ1-5; clone_size: once; v_call: TRBV28; cdr3_nt: TGTGCCAGCAGTCGGGACCGACGGGAGGGAAATCAGCCCCAGCATTTT; cdr3_aa: CASSRDRREGNQPQHF
d_call: TRBD1; j_call: TRBJ2-5; clone_size: -; v_call: TRBV25-1; cdr3_nt: TGTGCCAGCAGTGCATTGTTCCAAAGGACAGGGAACCAAGAGACCCAGTACTTC; cdr3_aa: CASSALFQRTGNQETQYF
d_call: -; j_call: TRBJ2-1; clone_size: -; v_call: TRBV4-1; cdr3_nt: TGCGCCAGCAGCCAAGATGGCGGGATGAGGTCCTACAATGAGCAGTTCTTC; cdr3_aa: CASSQDGGMRSYNEQFF
d_call: -; j_call: TRBJ1-5; clone_size: -; v_call: TRBV30; cdr3_nt: TGTGCCTGGAGCCGAGCTGGAGCGGTCGGGAGTCAGCCCCAGCATTTT; cdr3_aa: CAWSRAGAVGSQPQHF
d_call: TRBD1; j_call: TRBJ1-2; clone_size: -; v_call: TRBV19; cdr3_nt: TGTGCCAGTAGTCCTCACTTCACCGGGACAGGGTTCGGTGGCTACACCTTC; cdr3_aa: CASSPHFTGTGFGGYTF
d_call: TRBD2; j_call: TRBJ2-5; clone_size: -; v_call: TRBV3-1/TRBV3-2; cdr3_nt: TGTGCCAGCTGTTTAGCGGGAGGGCCAGGGGAGACCCAGTACTTC; cdr3_aa: CASCLAGGPGETQYF
d_call: -; j_call: TRBJ1-1; clone_size: -; v_call: TRBV5-1; cdr3_nt: TGCGCCAGCAGCTCAACAGCACCGCGCGGACTTAAACGAGAGTGGGGCACTGAAGCTTTCTTT; cdr3_aa: CASSSTAPRGLKREWGTEAFF
d_call: TRBD1; j_call: TRBJ2-7; clone_size: few; v_call: TRBV19; cdr3_nt: TGTGCCAGTAGTATAACAGGGGCTTCAACCTACGAGCAGTACTTC; cdr3_aa: CASSITGASTYEQYF
d_call: -; j_call: TRBJ2-2; clone_size: -; v_call: TRBV11-3; cdr3_nt: TGTGCCAGCAGCTTAGCTTCCGGGGAGCTGTTTTTT; cdr3_aa: CASSLASGELFF
d_call: TRBD2; j_call: TRBJ2-7; clone_size: -; v_call: TRBV10-3; cdr3_nt: TGTGCCATCAGTGCCTCAGGACTAGCGTCTTACGAGCAGTACTTC; cdr3_aa: CAISASGLASYEQYF
d_call: -; j_call: TRBJ1-1; clone_size: -; v_call: TRBV10-3; cdr3_nt: TGTGCCATCAGTGAGTCGCAGTCGAACACTGAAGCTTTCTTT; cdr3_aa: CAISESQSNTEAFF
d_call: -; j_call: TRBJ2-7; clone_size: -; v_call: TRBV20-1; cdr3_nt: TGCAGTGCTAGTCTCCCTACCGCCTACGAGCAGTACTTC; cdr3_aa: CSASLPTAYEQYF
d_call: TRBD1; j_call: TRBJ1-1; clone_size: -; v_call: TRBV7-9; cdr3_nt: TGTGCCACCGGGACAGGTCTAAGCAACACTGAAGCTTTCTTT; cdr3_aa: CATGTGLSNTEAFF
d_call: -; j_call: TRBJ2-3; clone_size: -; v_call: TRBV1; cdr3_nt: TGCACCAGCAGCCCAAGGGACAGACCGAGCACAGATACGCAGTATTTT; cdr3_aa: CTSSPRDRPSTDTQYF
d_call: TRBD2; j_call: TRBJ2-1; clone_size: -; v_call: TRBV6-6; cdr3_nt: TGTGCCAGCAGTTACATAGCAGCGGGAAGCAATGAGCAGTTCTTC; cdr3_aa: CASSYIAAGSNEQFF
d_call: -; j_call: TRBJ1-1; clone_size: -; v_call: TRBV9; cdr3_nt: TGTGCCAGCAGCGGCCTCCGGGACCTACGTGTGGGGGGCACTGAAGCTTTCTTT; cdr3_aa: CASSGLRDLRVGGTEAFF
d_call: TRBD1; j_call: TRBJ1-2; clone_size: few; v_call: TRBV5-4; cdr3_nt: TGTGCCAGCAGGCCCGGGACAGGGGGTGAGGGCTACACCTTC; cdr3_aa: CASRPGTGGEGYTF
d_call: -; j_call: TRBJ1-2; clone_size: -; v_call: TRBV20-1; cdr3_nt: TGCAGTGCTAGAACAGGGAGAGGCTACACCTTC; cdr3_aa: CSARTGRGYTF
d_call: -; j_call: TRBJ2-7; clone_size: -; v_call: TRBV6-5; cdr3_nt: TGTGCCAGCCGCCGAACAGCAACCTACGAGCAGTACTTC; cdr3_aa: CASRRTATYEQYF
d_call: -; j_call: TRBJ2-7; clone_size: -; v_call: TRBV6-6; cdr3_nt: TGTGCCAGCAGTTACTCGCAGGGCGAGCAGTACTTC; cdr3_aa: CASSYSQGEQYF
d_call: TRBD2; j_call: TRBJ2-5; clone_size: -; v_call: TRBV2; cdr3_nt: TGTGCCAGCAGCGGAGGACTAGCGGGAGCCAAGACCCAGTACTTC; cdr3_aa: CASSGGLAGAKTQYF
d_call: TRBD2; j_call: TRBJ2-5; clone_size: -; v_call: TRBV4-1; cdr3_nt: TGCGCCAGCAGCCAAACTTATAGCGGGACACAAGAGACCCAGTACTTC; cdr3_aa: CASSQTYSGTQETQYF
d_call: -; j_call: TRBJ1-2; clone_size: -; v_call: TRBV19; cdr3_nt: TGTGCCAGTAGGGGACTCGGCTACACCTTC; cdr3_aa: CASRGLGYTF
d_call: -; j_call: TRBJ2-2; clone_size: -; v_call: TRBV12-3/TRBV12-4; cdr3_nt: TGTGCCAGCAGTTTAGCTCAGGCCGGGGAGCTGTTTTTT; cdr3_aa: CASSLAQAGELFF
d_call: -; j_call: TRBJ1-1; clone_size: -; v_call: TRBV5-1; cdr3_nt: TGCGCCAGCAGCTTCGGGTGGAACACTGAAGCTTTCTTT; cdr3_aa: CASSFGWNTEAFF
d_call: TRBD1; j_call: TRBJ1-1; clone_size: -; v_call: TRBV19; cdr3_nt: TGTGCCACTAGGGGACAGGGGCACACTGAAGCTTTCTTT; cdr3_aa: CATRGQGHTEAFF
d_call: -; j_call: TRBJ2-1; clone_size: -; v_call: TRBV10-3; cdr3_nt: TGTGCCATCAGTGAAAGGGTCCGGGGAGGCAAGGATGAGCAGTTCTTC; cdr3_aa: CAISERVRGGKDEQFF